Below are 6 T cell receptor beta chains sequenced from a single sample in a study of regulatory T cells in long-lasting Graves disease. Described time point: persistent/refractory GD, antithyroid drugs over 5 years with positive TRAb. Isolated PBMC RNA provided the starting material for the TCR library. TCR beta libraries were built with iRepertoire HTBI primers and Arm-PCR of CDR3 regions. TCRdb re-derived calls from the multiplex PCR reads in MiXCR, one entry per CDR3 protein. This sample yields about half a million distinct CDR3 sequences, of which about 20% are seen a single time; less than 15% belongs to the top ten. Material: peripheral blood mononuclear cells (PBMCs), obtained when the disease was refractory, from a patient treated with antithyroid drugs. Receptors were obtained from a female donor with Graves disease.

This clonotype was detected only a few times. The CDR3 loop reads CASSVGSGQGGGYTF. CDR3 in DNA: TGTGCCAGCAGCGTAGGCTCGGGACAGGGAGGTGGCTACACCTTC. This sequence joins TRBV9 and TRBJ1-2, with 9 bases aligning to TRBD1. With V trimmed by 0 bases and J by 7 bases, 7 bases remained unmatched. CDR3 length equals 15 residues. The V gene's germline CDR1 is SGDLS and CDR2 YYNGEE.

This clonotype showed up many times. J is TRBJ1-5 and V is TRBV5-6; D remains unclear. V lost 4 bases, J lost 9 bases, and 11 bases lay in between. The CDR3 loop spans 12 amino acids. The germline V gene encodes CDR1 SGHDT and CDR2 YYEEEE. CDR3 in DNA: TGTGCCAGCAGCCCTCAAGGTGGGCCCCAGCATTTT. It encodes CASSPQGGPQHF.

This clonotype was seen a handful of times. The J gene is TRBJ1-2, the V gene TRBV20-1; 7 bases are a match to TRBD1. CDR3 length: 13 amino acids. The V segment lost 5 bases and the J segment 8 bases; nucleotides outside the gene matches: 11. The germline V gene has CDR1 DFQATT and CDR2 SNEGSKA (reference sequence). The CDR3 region has the DNA TGCAGTGCTCTTTACAGGGGATCGGGGGGCTACACCTTC. Translated: CSALYRGSGGYTF.

The chain carries TRBV20-1 and TRBJ2-7; a possible D gene is TRBD1 (6 bases). The germline V gene encodes CDR1 DFQATT and CDR2 SNEGSKA (reference sequence). The CDR3 loop spans 15 amino acids. Trimming removed 3 bases at V and 4 bases at J, with 19 bases between. CDR3 in amino acids: CSASFGGGRGYEQYF. CDR3 coding DNA: TGCAGTGCTAGCTTCGGTGGGGGCAGGGGATACGAGCAGTACTTC.

A note on this clonotype: One base away lies a much larger clone, so this may be a sequencing read error. The rearrangement joins TRBV29-1 to TRBJ1-1; D is perhaps TRBD1 (6 bases). The CDR3 covers 13 residues. From germline, CDR1 is SQVTM and CDR2 ANQGSEA. Trimming took off 6 bases at V and 6 bases at J, with 17 bases between the two ends. The CDR3 sequence: CSVLQGLGAEAFF. CDR3 sequence (DNA): TGCAGCGTCCTACAGGGATTGGGGGCTGAAGCTTTCTTT.

This chain joins TRBV7-8 and TRBJ2-7; 8 bases line up with TRBD2. After removal of 5 bases from V and 0 bases from J, the junction contained 6 bases not matched to a gene. The CDR3 has 15 residues. Germline CDR1 is SGHVS and CDR2 is FQNEAQ. CDR3 coding DNA: TGTGCCAGCAGCCTCTCTAGCGGGCACTCCTACGAGCAGTACTTC. Translating it yields CASSLSSGHSYEQYF.